Below, 32 T cell receptor beta chains from the same sample are listed, as sequenced in a study of shared clonotypes between healthy human individuals. The assay was immunoSEQ multiplex PCR, and TCRdb's table has in-frame clones only and misses some. The sample has about 600,000 clones, about 97% seen once. The sequenced sample consisted of naive CD4+ T cells sorted from blood. The subset denotes: CD45RA+ positively selected. These receptors all stem from a woman in her thirties in good health.

The chain combines TRBV6-1 with TRBJ2-2, with TRBD1 as a possible D gene (5 bases). Trimming shortened V by 3 bases and J by 3 bases, and 11 bases separated the two germline ends. This CDR3 comprises 15 residues. Germline V lookup: CDR1 MNHNS, CDR2 SASEGT. Written as DNA, the CDR3 is TGTGCCAGCAGTGAGATTGACAGATACACCGGGGAGCTGTTTTTT. The encoded protein is CASSEIDRYTGELFF.

This clone came up a few times. The CDR3 sequence is CASSWQYNQPQHF. CDR3 DNA: TGTGCCAGCAGTTGGCAGTACAATCAGCCCCAGCATTTT. The genes are TRBV27 and TRBJ1-5, with D unresolved. Germline V gene data show CDR1 as MNHEY and CDR2 as SMNVEV (reference sequence). This CDR3 has 13 amino acids. V dropped 4 bases and J dropped 3 bases, with 7 bases sitting between them.

CDR3 sequence reads: CALYRGNYGYTF. The CDR3 DNA sequence: TGTGCCTTATACAGGGGTAACTATGGCTACACCTTC. The chain recombines TRBV30 with TRBJ1-2; 7 bases are a match to TRBD1. This CDR3 contains 12 residues. CDR1 is GTSNPN and CDR2 is SVGIG in the germline V gene (reference sequence). The ends lost 7 bases at V and 1 base at J; junction bases unmatched: 3.

The chain couples TRBV5-5 to TRBJ2-5; perhaps TRBD1 as D (6 bases). The V and J ends lost 1 base and 5 bases respectively, with 18 bases between them. This CDR3 is built from 16 residues. Germline CDR1 reads SGHKS; CDR2 reads YYEKEE (reference sequence). The CDR3 nucleotides read TGTGCCAGCAGCTTGTTGCCAGGGACAATGAAGGAGACCCAGTACTTC. This translates into CASSLLPGTMKETQYF. Full variable domain (rest looked up from reference TRBV5-5 and TRBJ2-5): DAGVTQSPTHLIKTRGQQVTLRCSPISGHKSVSWYQQVLGQGPQFIFQYYEKEERGRGNFPDRFSARQFPNYSSELNVNALLLGDSALYLCASSLLPGTMKETQYFGPGTRLLVL.

The rearrangement joins TRBV21-1 to TRBJ1-1; the tabulated D call, TRBD1, remains unverified against the DNA. TRBV21-1 is a documented pseudogene. This CDR3 is built from 14 residues. CDR3 sequence: CASSKGAGGTEAFF. The DNA for the CDR3 is TGTGCCAGCAGCAAAGGGGCAGGGGGTACTGAAGCTTTCTTT.

J is TRBJ1-5 and V is TRBV5-1, with D unresolved. V lost 0 bases and J 7 bases, leaving 14 bases between the germline ends. Germline V gene sequence: CDR1 SGHRS, CDR2 YFSETQ. CDR3 size: 15 residues. The CDR3 coding sequence is TGCGCCAGCAGCTTGGTAGCGGGCTCGGGACAGCCCCAGCATTTT. Translated: CASSLVAGSGQPQHF.

The chain uses TRBV19 and TRBJ2-7; tentatively, D is TRBD1 or TRBD2 (5 bases each). This CDR3 region has 16 residues. Trimming shortened V by 1 base and J by 3 bases, and 16 bases separated the two germline ends. The germline CDR1 and CDR2 sequences are LNHDA and SQIVND (reference sequence). The chain's CDR3 is CASSIVGLRDDYEQYF. The CDR3 DNA sequence: TGTGCCAGTAGTATAGTCGGGTTAAGGGACGACTACGAGCAGTACTTC.

The chain is built from TRBV9 and TRBJ2-4; D not certain. In germline, CDR1 is SGDLS, CDR2 YYNGEE. Trimming left V 4 bases short and J 0 bases short, with 8 bases between. The CDR3 extends over 14 amino acids. In DNA, the CDR3 is TGTGCCAGCAGCCCGCAGATAGCCAAAAACATTCAGTACTTC. Its protein is CASSPQIAKNIQYF. The full variable domain, rest sourced from reference TRBV9 and TRBJ2-4, is DSGVTQTPKHLITATGQRVTLRCSPRSGDLSVYWYQQSLDQGLQFLIQYYNGEERAKGNILERFSAQQFPDLHSELNLSSLELGDSALYFCASSPQIAKNIQYFGAGTRLSVL.

This rearrangement joins TRBV5-1 to TRBJ2-7, with D tentatively TRBD2 (7 bases). The CDR3 has 14 amino acids. Trimming took 4 bases from V and 5 from J, leaving 16 bases between them. Germline-derived CDR1 and CDR2 are SGHRS and YFSETQ. For the CDR3, the DNA is TGCGCCAGCAGCCTGACAGGACTAGAAAACGAGCAGTACTTC. Translation gives CASSLTGLENEQYF. Full variable domain (missing parts from reference TRBV5-1 and TRBJ2-7): KAGVTQTPRYLIKTRGQQVTLSCSPISGHRSVSWYQQTPGQGLQFLFEYFSETQRNKGNFPGRFSGRQFSNSRSEMNVSTLELGDSALYLCASSLTGLENEQYFGPGTRLTVT.

This chain connects TRBV4-1 to TRBJ1-3; D is possibly TRBD1 (5 bases). The CDR3 totals 17 residues. Germline lookup yields CDR1 MGHRA and CDR2 YSYEKL. Trimming removed 6 bases at V and 0 bases at J, with 18 bases between. CDR3 sequence reads: CASSNTWGPPSGNTIYF. The CDR3 DNA reads as TGCGCCAGCAGTAATACCTGGGGCCCTCCCTCTGGAAACACCATATATTTT.

There are a few counts of this clone. The V gene is TRBV19, the J gene TRBJ2-7, with TRBD2 as a possible D gene (5 bases). V dropped 3 bases and J dropped 8 bases, with 8 bases sitting between them. Germline CDR1 is LNHDA and CDR2 is SQIVND (reference sequence). This CDR3 comprises 11 residues. The CDR3 DNA reads TGTGCCAGTAGTATTTCCGGGAAGCAGTACTTC. It is translated as CASSISGKQYF.

V gene TRBV18 combines with J gene TRBJ1-1, with D uncertain. CDR3 length equals 15 residues. V lost 3 bases to trimming and J lost 1 base, with 12 bases between them. CDR1 and CDR2 (germline): KGHSH, LQKENI. CDR3 region: CASSPMVETNTEAFF. The DNA of the CDR3 is TGTGCCAGCTCACCGATGGTAGAGACGAACACTGAAGCTTTCTTT.

This rearrangement joins TRBV7-8 to TRBJ2-1; 9 bases align to TRBD2. Unmatched junction bases numbered 14, after V lost 1 base and J lost 10 bases. The CDR3 contains 17 residues. CDR1 and CDR2 (germline): SGHVS, FQNEAQ. CDR3 loop: CASSLGSWREGLNEQFF. CDR3 coding DNA: TGTGCCAGCAGCTTAGGTTCATGGCGGGAGGGCCTAAACGAGCAGTTCTTC.

The genes are TRBV4-2 and TRBJ2-7; 14 bases agree with TRBD2. V shed 4 bases, J shed 4 bases, and the junction held 15 bases outside the gene matches. This CDR3 contains 19 residues. Germline V gene lookup returns CDR1 LGHNA and CDR2 YNFKEQ. CDR3 sequence: CASSLAPGLAGAGSYEQYF. CDR3 coding DNA: TGTGCCAGCAGCCTTGCTCCGGGACTAGCGGGAGCGGGATCGTACGAGCAGTACTTC.

The chain recombines TRBV28 with TRBJ2-1, with TRBD1 matching 9 bases. The V gene's germline CDR1 is MDHEN and CDR2 SYDVKM. The CDR3 runs 14 residues. V shed 5 bases, J shed 6 bases, and the junction held 5 bases outside the gene matches. In nucleotides, the CDR3 is TGTGCCAGCAGTCCCCTGACAGGGGGCAATGAGCAGTTCTTC. Its translation is CASSPLTGGNEQFF.

J is TRBJ1-5 and V is TRBV4-3; D is uncertain. Germline CDR1 reads LGHNA; CDR2 reads YSLEER. This CDR3 comprises 16 residues. Trimming removed 4 bases from V and 2 bases from J, with 15 bases in between. CDR3 protein: CASSLVGIAGNQPQHF. The CDR3 DNA reads TGCGCCAGCAGCCTTGTGGGGATAGCGGGCAATCAGCCCCAGCATTTT.

Written as DNA, the CDR3 is TGTGCCAGTAGTATACACAGGGATACCGGGGAGCTGTTTTTT. It codes for CASSIHRDTGELFF. The J gene is TRBJ2-2, the V gene TRBV19; D possibly corresponds to TRBD1 (6 bases). Trimming stripped 2 bases from V and 5 bases from J, with 9 bases between. Germline CDR1 reads LNHDA; CDR2 reads SQIVND (reference sequence). This CDR3 region has 14 residues.

The chain uses TRBV2 and TRBJ2-5; 7 positions agree with TRBD1. The CDR3 sequence is 14 residues long. CDR1 SNHLY and CDR2 FYNNEI come from the germline V gene. The V segment lost 6 bases and the J segment 7 bases; nucleotides outside the gene matches: 11. The CDR3 region is CASSQQGNVGTQYF. The CDR3, as DNA: TGTGCCAGCAGCCAACAGGGGAATGTGGGGACCCAGTACTTC.

The chain couples TRBV9 to TRBJ2-7; 9 bases align to TRBD1. V lost 3 bases and J lost 5; bases outside the gene matches: 12. This CDR3 contains 16 residues. Per the germline V gene, CDR1 is SGDLS and CDR2 is YYNGEE. CDR3 in amino acids: CASSARVGTGFHEQYF. CDR3 DNA: TGTGCCAGCAGCGCCCGCGTCGGGACAGGGTTCCACGAGCAGTACTTC.

The CDR3, as DNA: TGTGCCAGCAGCTCCCGGGACGTTCGCACAGATACGCAGTATTTT. It is translated as CASSSRDVRTDTQYF. V and J are TRBV7-9 and TRBJ2-3; D is tentatively TRBD1 or TRBD2 (5 bases each). Looked up from germline, CDR1 is SEHNR and CDR2 is FQNEAQ (reference sequence). The ends were cut back, 4 bases at V and 1 base at J, with 12 bases in the middle. The CDR3 length is 15 residues.

J is TRBJ2-5 and V is TRBV19, with D uncertain. The J call may be faulty, since TRBJ2-7 better matches the DNA end. CDR3 length equals 14 residues. The V gene's germline CDR1 is LNHDA and CDR2 SQIVND (reference sequence). The CDR3 reads CASSIAVGSYEQYF. Written as DNA, the CDR3 is TGTGCCAGTAGTATAGCAGTGGGCTCCTACGAGCAGTACTTC.

The chain is built from TRBV27 and TRBJ1-1; D is unresolved. Trimming took off 8 bases at V and 4 bases at J, with 11 bases between the two ends. CDR1 MNHEY and CDR2 SMNVEV come from the germline V gene (reference sequence). The CDR3 sequence is 12 residues long. The CDR3 nucleotides are TGTGCCAGCGGACCCTGGGGCACTGAAGCTTTCTTT. Its translation: CASGPWGTEAFF.

The chain recombines TRBV9 with TRBJ2-3; 11 bases are shared with TRBD2. Germline V gene sequence: CDR1 SGDLS, CDR2 YYNGEE. Trimming removed 0 bases from V and 2 bases from J; junction bases left unmatched: 5. The CDR3 has 17 amino acids. The CDR3 is CASSVGVTSGNTDTQYF. The CDR3, as DNA: TGTGCCAGCAGCGTAGGAGTGACTAGCGGGAACACAGATACGCAGTATTTT.

The rearrangement uses TRBV7-3 and TRBJ2-7, with D possibly being TRBD2 (6 bases). The V end was cut by 2 bases, the J end by 6 bases, with 17 bases between. CDR1 SGHTA and CDR2 FQGTGA come from the germline V gene. This CDR3 contains 15 residues. The CDR3 loop reads CASSLQASEEGEQYF. The CDR3 nucleotides are TGTGCCAGCAGCTTACAGGCGTCAGAGGAGGGCGAGCAGTACTTC.

The chain recombines TRBV6-6 with TRBJ2-3, with D possibly being TRBD1 (5 bases). The CDR3 loop spans 15 amino acids. Trimming stripped 0 bases from V and 5 bases from J, with 12 bases between. From germline, CDR1 is MNHNY and CDR2 SVGAGI (reference sequence). The CDR3 DNA reads as TGTGCCAGCAGTTACTCTCTTGGGGCTGAAGATACGCAGTATTTT. Protein product: CASSYSLGAEDTQYF.

The chain links TRBV19 to TRBJ2-1, with D possibly being TRBD2 (6 bases). Germline values: CDR1 LNHDA, CDR2 SQIVND (reference sequence). V was shortened by 3 bases and J by 0 bases, with 15 bases between the two germline ends. This CDR3 is 17 amino acids long. The CDR3 loop reads CASSIRRRDVSYNEQFF. The CDR3 DNA follows: TGTGCCAGTAGTATTCGGCGGCGGGATGTCTCCTACAATGAGCAGTTCTTC.

The V call is TRBV21-1, the J call TRBJ2-7; the table's D call of TRBD2 was not tested on the DNA. TRBV21-1 is a pseudogene. This CDR3 contains 16 residues. The CDR3: CASKGSPGLADYEQYF. CDR3 in DNA: TGTGCCAGCAAAGGGAGTCCGGGACTAGCGGATTACGAGCAGTACTTC.

J is TRBJ2-1 and V is TRBV7-3; the match to TRBD1 covers 11 bases. Germline V CDR1 and CDR2: SGHTA, FQGTGA. The J segment lost 4 bases and the V segment lost 5 bases, leaving 4 bases of the junction unmatched. The CDR3 spans 15 residues. In nucleotides, the CDR3 is TGTGCCAGCAGCCCCGGGACAGGGGGTTACAATGAGCAGTTCTTC. Translating gives CASSPGTGGYNEQFF.

This clone was counted a single time. The chain recombines TRBV7-2 with TRBJ1-1; 8 nucleotides agree with TRBD1. The CDR3 has 14 residues. Germline CDR1 SGHTA, CDR2 FQGNSA. V lost 6 bases to trimming and J lost 0 bases; unmatched junction nucleotides: 3. Here the CDR3 reads CASRTGVLNTEAFF. CDR3 nucleotides: TGTGCCAGCAGGACAGGGGTTCTGAACACTGAAGCTTTCTTT.

J is TRBJ1-2 and V is TRBV28; 7 positions agree with TRBD1. This CDR3 has 15 amino acids. Germline V gives CDR1 MDHEN, CDR2 SYDVKM. Trimming took 5 bases from V and 0 from J; bases not matched to a gene: 6. CDR3 in DNA: TGTGCCAGCAGTGATCGGGACAGAACTAACTATGGCTACACCTTC. Translated, it gives CASSDRDRTNYGYTF.

The chain employs TRBV28 and TRBJ2-7; D call uncertain. The V and J ends lost 4 bases and 4 bases respectively, with 14 bases between them. CDR1 is MDHEN and CDR2 is SYDVKM in the germline V gene. The CDR3 has 14 residues. This chain's CDR3 is CASSSPPEKYEQYF. The CDR3 DNA follows: TGTGCCAGCAGTTCCCCCCCGGAGAAGTACGAGCAGTACTTC.

The V call is TRBV2, the J call TRBJ2-5, with 7 bases lining up with TRBD2. The CDR3 has 17 amino acids. The ends lost 7 bases at V and 0 bases at J; junction bases unmatched: 14. Per the germline V gene, CDR1 is SNHLY and CDR2 is FYNNEI. CDR3 coding DNA: TGTGCCAGCACCCACGGGAGGCTAGCGGATTACCAAGAGACCCAGTACTTC. Its translation is CASTHGRLADYQETQYF. Variable domain in full (rest from reference TRBV2 and TRBJ2-5): EPEVTQTPSHQVTQMGQEVILRCVPISNHLYFYWYRQILGQKVEFLVSFYNNEISEKSEIFDDQFSVERPDGSNFTLKIRSTKLEDSAMYFCASTHGRLADYQETQYFGPGTRLLVL.